What follows are 15 T cell receptor beta chains derived from one specimen sequenced in a study of T cells after yellow fever vaccination. TCRdb called the 5' RACE reads again in MiXCR, with one record for every CDR3 protein. The sample lists a few hundred thousand distinct CDR3 sequences; less than 8.5% were seen once. The source was CD4+ T cells sorted from PBMCs, collected 15 days after the yellow fever booster vaccination. These TCRs come from a man aged 25 to 40 who received the YFV17D yellow fever vaccine.

This clonotype appeared many times. The gene calls are TRBV24-1 and TRBJ2-2, with 12 positions matching TRBD1. From germline, CDR1 is KGHDR and CDR2 SFDVKD. V shed 3 bases and J 5 bases; nucleotides not matched to a gene: 3. This CDR3 has 16 residues. The CDR3 DNA reads TGTGCCACCAGTGATCCGGGACAGGGGGCTACCGGGGAGCTGTTTTTT. Protein sequence: CATSDPGQGATGELFF.

Concerning this clonotype itself: Possible read error: a much larger clone is one base away. The chain employs TRBV20-1 and TRBJ2-2; 7 nucleotides align to TRBD2. Germline V CDR1 and CDR2: DFQATT, SNEGSKA (reference sequence). The CDR3 runs 16 residues. CDR3 in DNA: TGCAGTTCTAGAGTATCCGGGACTACGGGGAGCGGGGAGCTGTTTTTT. This encodes CSSRVSGTTGSGELFF.

The chain links TRBV5-1 to TRBJ2-7, with TRBD2 matching 8 bases. CDR1 and CDR2 (germline): SGHRS, YFSETQ. The CDR3 length is 13 residues. With 5 bases clipped from V and 3 bases from J, the junction kept 4 bases outside the gene matches. CDR3 sequence: CASSSGADYEQYF. The DNA for the CDR3 is TGCGCCAGCAGTAGCGGGGCCGACTACGAGCAGTACTTC.

V and J are TRBV28 and TRBJ1-3; the D is unclear. The CDR3 totals 13 residues. V lost 6 bases and J 0 bases, leaving 6 bases between the germline ends. Germline V gene sequence: CDR1 MDHEN, CDR2 SYDVKM. As DNA, the CDR3 is TGTGCCAGCAGAGACTACTCTGGAAACACCATATATTTT. It encodes CASRDYSGNTIYF.

The V gene is TRBV20-1, the J gene TRBJ2-7; 11 bases are shared with TRBD2. After removal of 3 bases from V and 7 bases from J, the junction contained 8 bases not matched to a gene. The length of the CDR3 is 14 residues. Per the germline V gene, CDR1 is DFQATT and CDR2 is SNEGSKA (reference sequence). CDR3 nucleotides: TGCAGTGCTAGGCCTACTAGCGGGAGTTGGGAGCAGTACTTC. This sequence encodes CSARPTSGSWEQYF.

This clonotype was observed a few times. The chain employs TRBV20-1 and TRBJ1-1, with a possible D match to TRBD1 (5 bases). The CDR3 spans 13 residues. Trimming took 5 bases from V and 7 from J, leaving 17 bases between them. CDR1 is DFQATT, CDR2 SNEGSKA, per germline (reference sequence). The CDR3 DNA sequence: TGCAGTGCTGACCCGGGGCAGGGACTTGAAGCTTTCTTT. This encodes CSADPGQGLEAFF.

The rearrangement joins TRBV7-2 to TRBJ1-2; D gene ambiguous. The CDR3 covers 15 residues. Germline assignment: CDR1 SGHTA and CDR2 FQGNSA. The germline V and J ends were trimmed by 5 bases and 4 bases, with 17 bases remaining between them. In DNA form, the CDR3 reads TGTGCCAGCAGCCAGAGTTTGGGGTCCTCCTATGGCTACACCTTC. It codes for CASSQSLGSSYGYTF. The complete variable domain, with remaining parts taken from reference TRBV7-2 and TRBJ1-2, reads GAGVSQSPSNKVTEKGKDVELRCDPISGHTALYWYRQSLGQGLEFLIYFQGNSAPDKSGLPSDRFSAERTGGSVSTLTIQRTQQEDSAVYLCASSQSLGSSYGYTFGSGTRLTVV.

The V call is TRBV7-2, the J call TRBJ2-1; TRBD2 is a possible D gene (7 bases). Per germline, CDR1 SGHTA and CDR2 FQGNSA. CDR3 length equals 17 residues. Trimming removed 5 bases at V and 0 bases at J, with 17 bases between. This CDR3 reads CASSRTGGRGSYNEQFF. CDR3 nucleotide sequence: TGTGCCAGCAGCCGAACGGGGGGCAGGGGCTCCTACAATGAGCAGTTCTTC.

This clonotype was counted only a few times. The chain combines TRBV18 with TRBJ2-5; D perhaps matches TRBD2 (6 bases). Germline V gene data show CDR1 as KGHSH and CDR2 as LQKENI. Trimming pared 3 bases from V and 5 bases from J, leaving 13 bases between. The CDR3 covers 14 residues. Here the CDR3 DNA reads TGTGCCAGCTCACCCCGGGAGAGGTGGGAGACCCAGTACTTC. Translating gives CASSPRERWETQYF.

This clonotype showed up many times. The rearrangement links TRBV6-1 to TRBJ2-7; weak D call: TRBD1 (5 bases). Trimming stripped 4 bases from V and 5 bases from J, with 18 bases between. The CDR3 spans 15 residues. From germline, CDR1 is MNHNS and CDR2 SASEGT. CDR3 coding DNA: TGTGCCAGCAGTGCTCCCGGATTTCAGGGCCACGAGCAGTACTTC. Translated: CASSAPGFQGHEQYF.

The sample holds a few counts of this clonotype. This chain joins TRBV29-1 and TRBJ2-2; D is perhaps TRBD1 or TRBD2 (5 bases each). This CDR3 spans 14 amino acids. Trimming took 6 bases from V and 0 from J, leaving 11 bases between them. Germline lookup yields CDR1 SQVTM and CDR2 ANQGSEA. CDR3: CSVRDGANTGELFF. In DNA form, the CDR3 reads TGCAGCGTCCGGGACGGAGCGAACACCGGGGAGCTGTTTTTT.

This clonotype was detected ten times or more. The genes are TRBV24-1 and TRBJ2-1; D gene uncertain. Germline values: CDR1 KGHDR, CDR2 SFDVKD. Trimming pared 4 bases from V and 9 bases from J, leaving 12 bases between. This CDR3 contains 13 residues. The CDR3 coding sequence is TGTGCCACCAGTGACTACATAGATAGTGAGCAGTTCTTC. Residues: CATSDYIDSEQFF.

This clonotype came up a few times. A read error may account for a junction end that differs from germline. This chain joins TRBV20-1 and TRBJ2-2; TRBD2 agrees at 10 bases. This CDR3 region has 16 residues. CDR1 and CDR2 from the germline V gene are DFQATT and SNEGSKA (reference sequence). The CDR3 spells CCARPPSGSDTGELFF. Here the CDR3 DNA reads TGCTGTGCTAGACCCCCTAGCGGGAGCGACACCGGGGAGCTGTTTTTT.

This clonotype was counted between two and nine times. V gene TRBV30 combines with J gene TRBJ1-2, with a tentative D call TRBD1 (6 bases). This CDR3 region has 12 residues. V shed 5 bases and J shed 8 bases, with 15 bases lying between them. Germline CDR1 and CDR2: GTSNPN and SVGIG (reference sequence). CDR3 in amino acids: CAWGGGLGGYTF. The DNA for the CDR3 is TGTGCCTGGGGGGGGGGGCTTGGCGGCTACACCTTC.

This clonotype was observed a handful of times. This chain joins TRBV5-1 and TRBJ1-5; no firm D call. V gave up 2 bases and J gave up 0 bases, with 12 bases separating them. The CDR3 has 16 residues. CDR1 SGHRS and CDR2 YFSETQ come from the germline V gene. CDR3 nucleotides: TGCGCCAGCAGCTTTAATCCCGGTTATAGCAATCAGCCCCAGCATTTT. Residues: CASSFNPGYSNQPQHF.